Given below is one T cell receptor (beta chain) in context. Its target is unknown. CDR1 and CDR2 from the germline V gene are MDHEN and SYDVKM. This CDR3 is 15 amino acids long. V dropped 5 bases and J dropped 6; count of bases not matched to a gene: 11. Some clones are missing from TCRdb's copy, which holds only in-frame ones; the method was immunoSEQ multiplex PCR. Here the sample spans hundreds of thousands of clones, 86% being singletons. This record comes from a study of cytomegalovirus exposure and HLA in healthy donors. General observations from the study: The study designated 150 or so TCR beta chains cytomegalovirus-associated. Diagnosis of cytomegalovirus status made by the classifier reportedly showed high specificity and sensitivity. A subsequent analysis found that TCR clusters from the first cohort also tended to co-occur in the approximately 130 validation repertoires, with roughly 95% of cluster scores above 0.

This chain joins TRBV28 and TRBJ2-7; 9 positions match TRBD1. The sequence derives from a woman aged 18 to 35 in good health and CMV-seronegative. What was sequenced was PBMCs. The CDR3 is CASSAPGQGPPEQYF. The CDR3 DNA sequence: TGTGCCAGCAGTGCCCCGGGACAGGGCCCTCCCGAGCAGTACTTC.